The 21 T cell receptor beta chains presented below share a single source sample, sequenced in a study of low-dose radiotherapy and immunotherapy resistance in tumors. Primers targeting TRAV and TRBV primed first-strand cDNA, covering alpha and beta chains. A constant-region primer paired with the V-primer adapter amplified TCRs over approximately 18 PCR cycles. TCRdb independently ran MiXCR on the reads; one entry per CDR3 protein. Of 95,000 to 100,000 distinct CDR3 sequences in the sample, roughly 20% were seen once. Time point reported: after trial treatment. Documented treatment: LDRT plus nivolumab, ipilimumab, low-dose cyclophosphamide and aspirin (RACIN trial). Sequenced material: PBMCs, taken after low-dose radiotherapy plus immunotherapy. These receptors all stem from a male donor with prostate cancer.

This clonotype was recorded many times. This CDR3 is CASSHIDIGQPDTQYF. CDR3 bases: TGCGCCAGCAGCCATATCGACATAGGACAGCCAGATACGCAGTATTTT. V gene TRBV4-1 combines with J gene TRBJ2-3, with D possibly being TRBD1 (6 bases). Trimming shortened V by 3 bases and J by 4 bases, and 17 bases separated the two germline ends. The CDR3 length is 16 residues. CDR1 and CDR2 (germline): MGHRA, YSYEKL.

This clonotype was seen ten or more times. The V gene is TRBV6-2 or TRBV6-3, the J gene TRBJ2-1; the D is unclear. The germline V gene encodes CDR1 MNHEY and CDR2 SVGEGT. V lost 0 bases, J lost 0 bases, and 9 bases lay in between. The CDR3 extends over 16 amino acids. Written as DNA, the CDR3 is TGTGCCAGCAGTTACTCGATTGGGGACTCCTACAATGAGCAGTTCTTC. Residues: CASSYSIGDSYNEQFF.

The chain combines TRBV6-2 or TRBV6-3 with TRBJ1-6; 11 nucleotides match TRBD1. From germline, CDR1 is MNHEY and CDR2 SVGEGT. CDR3 length: 14 residues. V trimming: 6 bases; J trimming: 8 bases; junction bases outside the gene matches: 3. CDR3 in amino acids: CASRRGQGDSPLHF. The CDR3 DNA reads as TGTGCCAGCAGGCGGGGACAGGGGGATTCACCCCTCCACTTT.

There are many counts of this clonotype. The CDR3 protein is CASSLAAADTQYF. The CDR3 DNA reads TGTGCCAGCAGCTTAGCGGCAGCAGATACGCAGTATTTT. The rearrangement joins TRBV13 to TRBJ2-3, with unresolved D. The V gene lost 1 base and the J gene lost 4 bases, with 6 bases spanning the gap. Germline lookup yields CDR1 PRHDT and CDR2 FYEKMQ (reference sequence). The CDR3 covers 13 residues.

This clonotype showed up many times. The chain has TRBV27 and TRBJ1-1; TRBD1 agrees at 10 bases. V dropped 3 bases and J dropped 3; count of bases not matched to a gene: 4. CDR1 is MNHEY and CDR2 is SMNVEV in the germline V gene (reference sequence). The CDR3 covers 15 residues. This CDR3 is CASSFVGTGDTEAFF. In nucleotides, the CDR3 is TGTGCCAGCAGTTTTGTGGGGACAGGGGACACTGAAGCTTTCTTT.

This clonotype showed up many times. This chain connects TRBV5-1 to TRBJ2-1; a weak D match, TRBD2 (5 bases). From germline, CDR1 is SGHRS and CDR2 YFSETQ. This CDR3 region has 12 residues. V was cut by 7 bases and J by 9 bases, with 14 bases left in between. CDR3 region: CASRPGEGEQFF. Here the CDR3 DNA reads TGCGCCAGCCGCCCCGGAGAGGGTGAGCAGTTCTTC.

The V gene is TRBV12-5, the J gene TRBJ1-1, with 7 nucleotides matching TRBD1. The length of the CDR3 is 14 residues. The V gene's germline CDR1 is LGHNT and CDR2 FRNRAP. The trim removed 7 bases at V and 0 bases at J, leaving 5 bases unmatched. For the CDR3, the DNA is TGTGCTAGTGCCCAGGGGGGAGTGAACACTGAAGCTTTCTTT. It is translated as CASAQGGVNTEAFF.

This clonotype was found many times. The V call is TRBV29-1, the J call TRBJ1-2; D unresolved. The CDR3 totals 12 residues. Trimming left V 5 bases short and J 1 base short, with 8 bases between. Germline values: CDR1 SQVTM, CDR2 ANQGSEA. The CDR3 here is CSVFGDNYGYTF. In DNA form, the CDR3 reads TGCAGCGTTTTTGGAGATAACTATGGCTACACCTTC.

V and J are TRBV12-3 or TRBV12-4 and TRBJ2-3; TRBD2 matches 13 bases. This CDR3 is built from 16 residues. Trimming took 5 bases from V and 4 from J; bases not matched to a gene: 6. The CDR3 region has the DNA TGTGCCAGCAGTGGCCGACTAGCGGGGGGTTCAGATACGCAGTATTTT. This sequence encodes CASSGRLAGGSDTQYF.

The table lists this clonotype with many counts. The rearrangement joins TRBV7-9 to TRBJ1-1; D gene uncertain. Germline V gene data show CDR1 as SEHNR and CDR2 as FQNEAQ (reference sequence). V was cut by 2 bases and J by 1 base, with 5 bases left in between. The CDR3 extends over 13 amino acids. CDR3 bases: TGTGCCAGCAGCTTATCGGAGAACACTGAAGCTTTCTTT. It is translated as CASSLSENTEAFF.

The sample holds many counts of this clonotype. The DNA for the CDR3 is TGTGCCAGCAGCTTACAAGATACGCAGTATTTT. Translation: CASSLQDTQYF. This chain uses TRBV5-5 with TRBJ2-3; D is uncertain. Germline V gene data show CDR1 as SGHKS and CDR2 as YYEKEE (reference sequence). Between the trimmed V and J ends, which lost 2 bases and 5 bases, there was a span of 3 bases. The CDR3 covers 11 residues. The entire variable domain, with the rest obtained from reference TRBV5-5 and TRBJ2-3, is as follows: DAGVTQSPTHLIKTRGQQVTLRCSPISGHKSVSWYQQVLGQGPQFIFQYYEKEERGRGNFPDRFSARQFPNYSSELNVNALLLGDSALYLCASSLQDTQYFGPGTRLTVL.

At least ten counts were recorded for this clonotype. V gene TRBV7-2 combines with J gene TRBJ2-5; D is unresolved. CDR3 length: 12 amino acids. V lost 3 bases, J lost 4 bases, and 6 bases lay in between. Germline V gene data show CDR1 as SGHTA and CDR2 as FQGNSA. CDR3 coding DNA: TGTGCCAGCAGCTTTTCGCGAGAGACCCAGTACTTC. Its translation: CASSFSRETQYF.

This clonotype showed up just a few times. This likely came from a read error, as a far larger clone is one base away. For the CDR3, the DNA is TGTGCCAGCAGCTGGGCTAGCGACGAGCAGTTCTTC. Residues: CASSWASDEQFF. This chain joins TRBV5-6 and TRBJ2-1, with TRBD2 as a possible D gene (6 bases). V was pared by 3 bases and J by 10 bases, with 11 bases between. Germline lookup yields CDR1 SGHDT and CDR2 YYEEEE. The CDR3 runs 12 residues. Variable domain in full (rest from reference TRBV5-6 and TRBJ2-1): DAGVTQSPTHLIKTRGQQVTLRCSPKSGHDTVSWYQQALGQGPQFIFQYYEEEERQRGNFPDRFSGHQFPNYSSELNVNALLLGDSALYLCASSWASDEQFFGPGTRLTVL.

The chain recombines TRBV6-2 or TRBV6-3 with TRBJ2-7; the match to TRBD1 covers 10 bases. Per the germline V gene, CDR1 is MNHEY and CDR2 is SVGEGT. Losses at the gene ends were 6 bases for V and 2 bases for J; bases not matched to a gene: 7. The CDR3 has 15 amino acids. The CDR3 protein is CASRDPGTGAYEQYF. For the CDR3, the DNA is TGTGCCAGCAGAGATCCAGGGACAGGGGCCTACGAGCAGTACTTC.

Many counts were recorded for this clonotype. The CDR3 DNA sequence: TGTGCCAGCACCACTCTCCCAGGGGGCTCGAACACTGAAGCTTTCTTT. Amino acids: CASTTLPGGSNTEAFF. The chain uses TRBV7-9 and TRBJ1-1; 8 bases fit TRBD1. The junction had 11 bases not matched to a gene; V was cut back by 7 bases and J by 1 base. CDR1 is SEHNR and CDR2 is FQNEAQ in the germline V gene (reference sequence). The CDR3 length is 16 residues.

In its sample, this clonotype was seen many times. The rearrangement joins TRBV20-1 to TRBJ2-5, with a tentative D call TRBD2 (5 bases). This CDR3 comprises 17 residues. Looked up from germline, CDR1 is DFQATT and CDR2 is SNEGSKA (reference sequence). Between the trimmed V and J ends, which lost 0 bases and 0 bases, there was a span of 17 bases. This CDR3 reads CSARDLTDSWYQETQYF. The CDR3 nucleotides are TGCAGTGCTAGAGATCTGACGGACTCTTGGTACCAAGAGACCCAGTACTTC.

This clonotype was seen a few times. This chain uses TRBV7-8 with TRBJ2-5; perhaps TRBD2 as D (5 bases). With 3 bases removed from V and 2 bases from J, the gap between germline ends came to 16 bases. The germline CDR1 and CDR2 sequences are SGHVS and FQNEAQ. This CDR3 region has 16 residues. The CDR3 sequence: CASSFRQSWEQETQYF. The CDR3 nucleotides read TGTGCCAGCAGCTTCCGCCAGAGTTGGGAGCAAGAGACCCAGTACTTC. Using reference TRBV7-8 and TRBJ2-5 for the parts outside the CDR3, the full variable domain is GAGVSQSPRYKVAKRGQDVALRCDPISGHVSLFWYQQALGQGPEFLTYFQNEAQLDKSGLPSDRFFAERPEGSVSTLKIQRTQQEDSAVYLCASSFRQSWEQETQYFGPGTRLLVL.

This clonotype was recorded many times. The chain has TRBV7-2 and TRBJ1-6; D unclear. The CDR3 has 14 residues. V was trimmed by 1 base and J by 12 bases, leaving 13 bases between them. The V gene's germline CDR1 is SGHTA and CDR2 FQGNSA. CDR3: CASSLGSGQVPLHF. The CDR3 DNA sequence: TGTGCCAGCAGCTTAGGATCAGGCCAGGTACCCCTCCACTTT.

There are many counts of this clonotype. CDR3 sequence reads: CASSYAQGGGETQYF. CDR3 DNA sequence: TGTGCCAGCAGTTACGCACAGGGAGGGGGGGAGACCCAGTACTTC. The chain couples TRBV6-6 to TRBJ2-5; possibly TRBD2 for D (7 bases). Between the trimmed V and J ends, which lost 2 bases and 5 bases, there was a span of 15 bases. The CDR3 loop spans 15 amino acids. CDR1 MNHNY and CDR2 SVGAGI come from the germline V gene (reference sequence).

This clonotype has at least ten counts. The CDR3 loop is CSAKTLGEQFF. The CDR3 DNA reads as TGCAGTGCCAAAACCCTCGGGGAGCAGTTCTTC. The rearrangement uses TRBV20-1 and TRBJ2-1; the D is unclear. CDR1 is DFQATT and CDR2 is SNEGSKA in the germline V gene (reference sequence). This CDR3 has 11 residues. V gave up 6 bases and J gave up 10 bases, with 13 bases separating them.

This clonotype was seen at least ten times. The chain has TRBV6-5 and TRBJ2-1, with a weak D call TRBD1 (5 bases). With 7 bases removed from V and 7 bases from J, the gap between germline ends came to 8 bases. CDR1 and CDR2 from the germline V gene are MNHEY and SVGAGI. This CDR3 has 11 amino acids. CDR3 DNA: TGTGCCAGCATCCAGGGAAATGAGCAGTTCTTC. Protein sequence: CASIQGNEQFF.